Following are 19 T cell receptor beta chains from one sample sequenced in a study of blood T cell repertoires in COVID-19. The method was immunoSEQ multiplex PCR; TCRdb's version includes in-frame clones alone and lacks a portion of them. There are some 200,000 clones in the sample; more than 75% occur only once, and 7% to 8.5% lies in the top ten. Material for sequencing was PBMCs or T cells enriched from blood (not recorded which). The receptors were gathered from a woman aged 40 to 50 with acute COVID-19.

This clone appeared a single time. The chain combines TRBV7-2 with TRBJ1-4, with TRBD1 matching 9 bases. Germline CDR1 SGHTA, CDR2 FQGNSA. This CDR3 spans 15 amino acids. With V trimmed by 5 bases and J by 3 bases, 4 bases remained unmatched. CDR3 nucleotide sequence: TGTGCCAGCAGCGGAAGGACAGGGGCTAATGAAAAACTGTTTTTT. Protein: CASSGRTGANEKLFF.

The CDR3 loop reads CASSFAVTDTQYF. The CDR3 DNA follows: TGTGCCAGTAGTTTTGCGGTAACAGATACGCAGTATTTT. The J gene is TRBJ2-3, the V gene TRBV19; D unresolved. The CDR3 length is 13 residues. Trimming took 5 bases from V and 3 from J, leaving 9 bases between them. The germline gives CDR1 LNHDA, CDR2 SQIVND (reference sequence).

The chain links TRBV28 to TRBJ1-5; D not certain. The germline CDR1 and CDR2 sequences are MDHEN and SYDVKM. The V gene lost 3 bases and the J gene lost 4 bases, with 7 bases spanning the gap. The CDR3 loop spans 13 amino acids. DNA of the CDR3: TGTGCCAGCAGTTTCAGCAGGAATCAGCCCCAGCATTTT. Translated: CASSFSRNQPQHF.

The chain has TRBV21-1 and TRBJ2-7; the table names TRBD2, a call not compared with the DNA. TRBV21-1 is a pseudogene. CDR3 length: 14 amino acids. In DNA, the CDR3 is TGTGCCAGCAGCAAATTAACGGCTACGGACTTGGAGTACTTC. This encodes CASSKLTATDLEYF.

This chain joins TRBV28 and TRBJ2-7; 7 bases map to TRBD1. The CDR3 totals 13 residues. J lost 6 bases, V lost 1 base, and 3 bases had no gene match. CDR1 is MDHEN and CDR2 is SYDVKM in the germline V gene. CDR3 sequence (DNA): TGTGCCAGCAGTTTATACAGGGGACGCGAGCAGTACTTC. Residues: CASSLYRGREQYF.

V and J are TRBV5-6 and TRBJ1-4, with TRBD1 matching 10 bases. CDR3 length equals 17 residues. Germline V CDR1 and CDR2: SGHDT, YYEEEE. V shed 4 bases, J shed 3 bases, and the junction held 9 bases outside the gene matches. In nucleotides, the CDR3 is TGTGCCAGCAGCATAAGGGGACAGGGGATTGCTAATGAAAAACTGTTTTTT. Protein sequence: CASSIRGQGIANEKLFF.

The chain links TRBV29-1 to TRBJ2-3, with TRBD1 as a possible D gene (6 bases). The CDR3 consists of 14 residues. V was clipped by 5 bases and J by 0 bases, with 12 bases between them. Germline V gene data show CDR1 as SQVTM and CDR2 as ANQGSEA. The CDR3 here is CSVTRDISTDTQYF. The CDR3 DNA is TGCAGCGTTACCCGGGACATAAGCACAGATACGCAGTATTTT.

This chain connects TRBV14 to TRBJ2-3; TRBD1 matches at 8 bases. V dropped 4 bases and J dropped 5; count of bases not matched to a gene: 11. The CDR3 runs 16 residues. Germline CDR1 is SGHDN and CDR2 is FVKESK. The CDR3 protein is CASSPPRQGPGDTQYF. The CDR3 DNA reads as TGTGCCAGCAGCCCCCCCCGACAGGGGCCGGGAGATACGCAGTATTTT.

The chain carries TRBV30 and TRBJ1-1, with TRBD1 identical over 7 bases. This CDR3 spans 14 amino acids. V trimming: 2 bases; J trimming: 1 base; junction bases outside the gene matches: 4. Germline loops: CDR1 GTSNPN, CDR2 SVGIG (reference sequence). The chain's CDR3 is CAWSRGQANTEAFF. CDR3 nucleotides: TGTGCCTGGAGTCGAGGACAGGCGAACACTGAAGCTTTCTTT. Together with reference TRBV30 and TRBJ1-1, the CDR3 gives the full variable domain: SQTIHQWPATLVQPVGSPLSLECTVEGTSNPNLYWYRQAAGRGLQLLFYSVGIGQISSEVPQNLSASRPQDRQFILSSKKLLLSDSGFYLCAWSRGQANTEAFFGQGTRLTVV.

This clone has a handful of counts. The junction and the germline gene differ at one end; a read error may be behind it. This sequence joins TRBV6-5 and TRBJ1-3; D gene unclear. The CDR3 runs to 14 residues. Germline CDR1 is MNHEY and CDR2 is SVGAGI. CDR3 sequence reads: CASSDSGWGNTIYF. The CDR3 nucleotides are TGTGCCAGCAGTGACTCCGGGTGGGGAAACACCATATATTTT.

V gene TRBV9 combines with J gene TRBJ2-5, with 8 nucleotides matching TRBD2. The germline gives CDR1 SGDLS, CDR2 YYNGEE. CDR3 length: 16 amino acids. With 0 bases clipped from V and 2 bases from J, the junction kept 6 bases outside the gene matches. CDR3 amino acids: CASSVDGSGVQETQYF. The CDR3 DNA reads as TGTGCCAGCAGCGTAGATGGTAGCGGGGTACAAGAGACCCAGTACTTC. Full variable domain (remainder filled in from reference TRBV9 and TRBJ2-5): DSGVTQTPKHLITATGQRVTLRCSPRSGDLSVYWYQQSLDQGLQFLIQYYNGEERAKGNILERFSAQQFPDLHSELNLSSLELGDSALYFCASSVDGSGVQETQYFGPGTRLLVL.

This chain links TRBV5-1 with TRBJ1-3; D call uncertain. In germline, CDR1 is SGHRS, CDR2 YFSETQ. V lost 5 bases to trimming and J lost 2 bases, with 14 bases between them. The length of the CDR3 is 15 residues. CDR3 protein: CASRPGLGAGNTIYF. Here the CDR3 DNA reads TGCGCCAGCAGGCCCGGATTGGGAGCTGGAAACACCATATATTTT.

As regards this clone: A junction end diverges from the germline sequence, so it may reflect a read error. The V and J genes are TRBV7-7 and TRBJ1-6, with D perhaps TRBD1 (6 bases). From germline, CDR1 is SSHAT and CDR2 FNYEAQ (reference sequence). The CDR3 consists of 15 residues. The CDR3 reads CASSLHPGESSPLHF. For the CDR3, the DNA is TGTGCTAGCAGCTTACATCCAGGGGAAAGTTCACCCCTCCACTTT.

The chain recombines TRBV9 with TRBJ2-1; 9 nucleotides agree with TRBD1. The germline gives CDR1 SGDLS, CDR2 YYNGEE. This CDR3 region has 15 residues. V trimming: 7 bases; J trimming: 8 bases; junction bases outside the gene matches: 13. The chain's CDR3 is CASDIGTGYLDEQFF. DNA for the CDR3: TGTGCCAGCGATATTGGGACAGGGTACTTGGATGAGCAGTTCTTC.

V gene TRBV25-1 combines with J gene TRBJ2-3; TRBD1 might be the D (5 bases). Deletions cut 7 bases from V and 6 bases from J, with 11 bases between. Germline V gives CDR1 MGHDK, CDR2 SYGVNS. The CDR3 sequence is 12 residues long. The DNA of the CDR3 is TGTGCCAGCACTCCGCAGGGCGATACGCAGTATTTT. It translates to CASTPQGDTQYF. Supplemented by reference TRBV25-1 and TRBJ2-3, the full variable domain reads EADIYQTPRYLVIGTGKKITLECSQTMGHDKMYWYQQDPGMELHLIHYSYGVNSTEKGDLSSESTVSRIRTEHFPLTLESARPSHTSQYLCASTPQGDTQYFGPGTRLTVL.

The J gene is TRBJ1-3, the V gene TRBV10-3; the match to TRBD1 covers 7 bases. V dropped 9 bases and J dropped 0; count of bases not matched to a gene: 2. CDR3 length equals 13 residues. Germline values: CDR1 ENHRY, CDR2 SYGVKD. This CDR3 is CAIGTASGNTIYF. The CDR3 nucleotides read TGTGCCATTGGGACAGCCTCTGGAAACACCATATATTTT.

This chain joins TRBV11-2 and TRBJ1-3, with a possible D match to TRBD1 (5 bases). CDR1 is SGHAT and CDR2 is FQNNGV in the germline V gene. Trimming took 5 bases from V and 4 from J, leaving 15 bases between them. This CDR3 has 15 amino acids. CDR3 sequence reads: CASSLGRGYGNTIYF. CDR3 in DNA: TGTGCCAGCAGCCTGGGGCGGGGGTACGGAAACACCATATATTTT.

The V call is TRBV7-8, the J call TRBJ1-4; D is undetermined. The CDR3 covers 14 residues. Trimming removed 2 bases from V and 8 bases from J, with 12 bases in between. Germline CDR1 reads SGHVS; CDR2 reads FQNEAQ. The CDR3 here is CASSLSRRNEKLFF. CDR3 DNA sequence: TGTGCCAGCAGCTTATCCAGGAGGAACGAAAAACTGTTTTTT.

The chain couples TRBV24-1 to TRBJ2-2; tentative D call: TRBD2 (5 bases). Germline CDR1 KGHDR, CDR2 SFDVKD. Trimming took 3 bases from V and 5 from J, leaving 15 bases between them. The CDR3 covers 16 residues. The CDR3 DNA follows: TGTGCCACCAGTGATGCAAGCGGTGCACGGACCGGGGAGCTGTTTTTT. It encodes CATSDASGARTGELFF.